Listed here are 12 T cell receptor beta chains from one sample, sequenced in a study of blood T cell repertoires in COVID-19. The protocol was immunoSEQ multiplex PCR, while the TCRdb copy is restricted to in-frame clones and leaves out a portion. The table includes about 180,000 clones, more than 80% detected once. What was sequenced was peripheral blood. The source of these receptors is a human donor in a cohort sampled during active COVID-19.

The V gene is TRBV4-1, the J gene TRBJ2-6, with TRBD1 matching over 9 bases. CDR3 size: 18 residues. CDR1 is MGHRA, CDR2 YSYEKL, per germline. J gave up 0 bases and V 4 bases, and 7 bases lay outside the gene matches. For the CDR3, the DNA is TGCGCCAGCAGCCCGAGACAGGGGGACTACTCTGGGGCCAACGTCCTGACTTTC. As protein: CASSPRQGDYSGANVLTF.

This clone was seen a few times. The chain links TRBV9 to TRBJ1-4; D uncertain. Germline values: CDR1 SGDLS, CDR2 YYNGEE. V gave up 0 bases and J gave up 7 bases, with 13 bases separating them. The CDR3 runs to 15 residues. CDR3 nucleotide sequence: TGTGCCAGCAGCGTAGGTCCGGGTGTCGGTGAAAAACTGTTTTTT. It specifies CASSVGPGVGEKLFF.

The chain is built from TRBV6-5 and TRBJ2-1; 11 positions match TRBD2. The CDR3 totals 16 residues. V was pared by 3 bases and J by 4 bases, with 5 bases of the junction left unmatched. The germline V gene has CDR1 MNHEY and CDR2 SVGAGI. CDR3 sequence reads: CASSYSGGANYNEQFF. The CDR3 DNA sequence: TGTGCCAGCAGTTATAGCGGGGGGGCGAATTACAATGAGCAGTTCTTC.

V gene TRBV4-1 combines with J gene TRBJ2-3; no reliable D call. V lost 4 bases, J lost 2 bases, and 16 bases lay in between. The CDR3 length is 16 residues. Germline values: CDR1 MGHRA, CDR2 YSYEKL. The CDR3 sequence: CASSPLVADPTDTQYF. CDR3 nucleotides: TGCGCCAGCAGCCCCCTGGTGGCCGATCCCACAGATACGCAGTATTTT.

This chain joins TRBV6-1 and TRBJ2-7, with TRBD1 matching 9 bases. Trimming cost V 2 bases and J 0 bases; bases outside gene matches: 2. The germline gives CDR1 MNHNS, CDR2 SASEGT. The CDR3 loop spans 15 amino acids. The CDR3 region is CASSETGGSSYEQYF. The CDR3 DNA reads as TGTGCCAGCAGTGAAACAGGGGGCTCCTCCTACGAGCAGTACTTC.

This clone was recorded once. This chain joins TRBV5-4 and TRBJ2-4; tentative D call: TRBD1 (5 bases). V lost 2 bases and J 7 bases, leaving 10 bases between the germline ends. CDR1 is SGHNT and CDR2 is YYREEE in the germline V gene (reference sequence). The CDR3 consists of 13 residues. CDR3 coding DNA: TGTGCCAGCAGCTTCAGGGCCGGGAACATTCAGTACTTC. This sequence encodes CASSFRAGNIQYF.

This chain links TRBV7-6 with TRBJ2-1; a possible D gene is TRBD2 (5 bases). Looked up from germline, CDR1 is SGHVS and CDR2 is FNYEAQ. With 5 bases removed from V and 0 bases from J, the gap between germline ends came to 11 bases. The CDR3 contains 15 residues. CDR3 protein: CASSPDYSSYNEQFF. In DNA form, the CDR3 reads TGTGCCAGCAGCCCAGACTATTCCTCCTACAATGAGCAGTTCTTC.

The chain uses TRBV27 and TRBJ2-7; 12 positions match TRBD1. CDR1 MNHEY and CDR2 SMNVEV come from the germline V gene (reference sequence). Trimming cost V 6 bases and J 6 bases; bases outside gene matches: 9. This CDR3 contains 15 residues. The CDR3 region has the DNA TGTGCCAGCAGCCAGCCGGGACAGGGGGCGCGCGAGCAGTACTTC. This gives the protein CASSQPGQGAREQYF.

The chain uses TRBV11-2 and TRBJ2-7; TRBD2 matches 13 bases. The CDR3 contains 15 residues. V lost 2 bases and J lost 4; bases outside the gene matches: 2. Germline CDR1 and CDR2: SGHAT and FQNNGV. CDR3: CASSLRLAGGYEQYF. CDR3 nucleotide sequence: TGTGCCAGCAGCTTACGACTAGCGGGGGGTTACGAGCAGTACTTC. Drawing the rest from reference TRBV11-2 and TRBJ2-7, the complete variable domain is EAGVAQSPRYKIIEKRQSVAFWCNPISGHATLYWYQQILGQGPKLLIQFQNNGVVDDSQLPKDRFSAERLKGVDSTLKIQPAKLEDSAVYLCASSLRLAGGYEQYFGPGTRLTVT.

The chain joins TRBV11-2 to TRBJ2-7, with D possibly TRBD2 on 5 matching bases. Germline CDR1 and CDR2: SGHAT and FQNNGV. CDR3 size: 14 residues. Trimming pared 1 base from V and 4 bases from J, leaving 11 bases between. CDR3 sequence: CASSLGGRGYEQYF. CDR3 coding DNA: TGTGCCAGCAGCTTAGGTGGAAGAGGGTACGAGCAGTACTTC.

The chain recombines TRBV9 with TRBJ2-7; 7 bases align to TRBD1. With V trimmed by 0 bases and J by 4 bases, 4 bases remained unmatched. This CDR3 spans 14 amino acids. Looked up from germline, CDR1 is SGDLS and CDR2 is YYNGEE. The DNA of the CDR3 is TGTGCCAGCAGCGTAGAGTACAGGGGATACGAGCAGTACTTC. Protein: CASSVEYRGYEQYF.

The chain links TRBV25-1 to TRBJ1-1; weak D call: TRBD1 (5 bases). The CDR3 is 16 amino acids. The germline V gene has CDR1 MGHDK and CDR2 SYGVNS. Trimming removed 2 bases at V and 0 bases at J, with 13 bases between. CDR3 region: CASSEHGAHMNTEAFF. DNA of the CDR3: TGTGCCAGCAGTGAACATGGGGCCCATATGAACACTGAAGCTTTCTTT.